Below are 32 T cell receptor beta chains sequenced from a single sample in a study of T-cell reconstitution after alpha-beta-depleted transplantation in children (dated by TCRdb to 2016 to 2018). The library came from PCR. This sample was sequenced with an Illumina HiSeq 2500. To normalize quantification of the TCRbeta repertoire, the TCR libraries were built with molecular barcoding that relied on unique molecular identifiers. TCRdb handled the public reads itself, with Q25 trimming in fastp and clone calling in MiXCR, and kept productive beta chains. Duplicate CDR3 protein sequences are folded into a single record with the most common DNA and genes. The sample contains a few hundred thousand distinct CDR3 sequences, under 13% of them found a single time. Under 3% of the sample is taken by the ten largest. The source was PBMCs from the stem cell graft donor, collected from the stem cell graft. The receptors were sampled from a human donor who donated a stem cell graft to a child with acute lymphoblastic leukemia.

CDR3 in amino acids: CASSSGTSGSNEQYF. CDR3 DNA: TGTGCCAGCAGTTCTGGGACTAGCGGGAGCAACGAGCAGTACTTC. This chain connects TRBV27 to TRBJ2-7, with TRBD2 matching 14 bases. V trimming: 4 bases; J trimming: 5 bases; junction bases outside the gene matches: 4. The germline gives CDR1 MNHEY, CDR2 SMNVEV (reference sequence). This CDR3 comprises 15 residues.

At least ten counts were recorded for this clonotype. This rearrangement joins TRBV20-1 to TRBJ1-4; a weak D match, TRBD1 (5 bases). The CDR3 is made up of 16 amino acids. Trimming left V 3 bases short and J 0 bases short, with 14 bases between. The germline gives CDR1 DFQATT, CDR2 SNEGSKA (reference sequence). The CDR3 coding sequence is TGCAGTGCTAGTCGGCCAGGGTATACAACTAATGAAAAACTGTTTTTT. This codes for CSASRPGYTTNEKLFF.

This clonotype has a handful of counts. V gene TRBV18 combines with J gene TRBJ1-2; D perhaps matches TRBD1 (6 bases). Between the trimmed V and J ends, which lost 6 bases and 0 bases, there was a span of 14 bases. This CDR3 is built from 15 residues. CDR1 and CDR2 (germline): KGHSH, LQKENI. CDR3 sequence reads: CASSPGTGPNYGYTF. DNA for the CDR3: TGTGCCAGCTCCCCCGGTACAGGGCCTAACTATGGCTACACCTTC.

This clonotype showed up just a few times. The V and J genes are TRBV4-1 and TRBJ2-5, with D possibly matching TRBD2 (5 bases). This CDR3 is built from 17 residues. Germline CDR1 reads MGHRA; CDR2 reads YSYEKL. V lost 4 bases to trimming and J lost 5 bases, with 23 bases between them. The CDR3 sequence: CASSPYLAVNLEETQYF. CDR3 in DNA: TGCGCCAGCAGCCCGTACCTAGCAGTCAATCTGGAGGAGACCCAGTACTTC.

The table lists this clonotype with many counts. The gene calls are TRBV7-9 and TRBJ2-7; tentative D call: TRBD1 (6 bases). Germline CDR1 SEHNR, CDR2 FQNEAQ (reference sequence). The CDR3 sequence is 13 residues long. Trimming took off 0 bases at V and 6 bases at J, with 9 bases between the two ends. CDR3 nucleotides: TGTGCCAGCAGCTTAGCGGGGGCTAGCGAGCAGTACTTC. It codes for CASSLAGASEQYF.

The rearrangement joins TRBV29-1 to TRBJ2-7; D is unclear. The germline V gene encodes CDR1 SQVTM and CDR2 ANQGSEA. The CDR3 sequence is 17 residues long. The V end was cut by 1 base, the J end by 2 bases, with 21 bases between. In DNA, the CDR3 is TGCAGCGTTGAAGCCGACCCGGGTTTAGGGCCCACCTACGAGCAGTACTTC. It specifies CSVEADPGLGPTYEQYF.

This clonotype was seen many times. The chain couples TRBV6-1 to TRBJ2-7; D unclear. CDR3 length equals 12 residues. Germline V gene sequence: CDR1 MNHNS, CDR2 SASEGT. V was shortened by 3 bases and J by 4 bases, with 7 bases between the two germline ends. In DNA form, the CDR3 reads TGTGCCAGCAGTGACTGGCGGTACGAGCAGTACTTC. Encoded protein: CASSDWRYEQYF.

This clonotype showed up just a few times. V usage is TRBV20-1 and J usage is TRBJ2-3; the D gene is possibly TRBD1 (6 bases). CDR1 and CDR2 (germline): DFQATT, SNEGSKA (reference sequence). Trimming shortened V by 1 base and J by 1 base, and 9 bases separated the two germline ends. This CDR3 is 14 amino acids long. The CDR3 reads CSARASGGTDTQYF. Here the CDR3 DNA reads TGCAGTGCTAGAGCTTCAGGGGGCACAGATACGCAGTATTTT.

The sample holds a few counts of this clonotype. V usage is TRBV7-9 and J usage is TRBJ2-1; 9 bases map to TRBD2. The trim removed 6 bases at V and 8 bases at J, leaving 8 bases unmatched. Germline CDR1 is SEHNR and CDR2 is FQNEAQ (reference sequence). CDR3 length equals 14 residues. The CDR3 protein is CASSDSGRGYEQFF. In nucleotides, the CDR3 is TGTGCCAGCAGTGATAGCGGGAGAGGCTATGAGCAGTTCTTC.

The CDR3 loop reads CASSDIRASGSYNEQFF. CDR3 coding DNA: TGCGCCAGCAGCGATATCAGGGCTAGCGGCTCCTACAATGAGCAGTTCTTC. This sequence joins TRBV5-1 and TRBJ2-1, with TRBD2 identical over 7 bases. Germline CDR1 is SGHRS and CDR2 is YFSETQ. The CDR3 consists of 17 residues. After removal of 4 bases from V and 0 bases from J, the junction contained 10 bases not matched to a gene.

There are a few counts of this clonotype. This chain uses TRBV6-5 with TRBJ1-3, with a tentative D call TRBD1 (6 bases). There are 14 residues in the CDR3. Trimming removed 5 bases at V and 2 bases at J, with 10 bases between. Germline V CDR1 and CDR2: MNHEY, SVGAGI. The CDR3 is CASSRGTAGNTIYF. The DNA for the CDR3 is TGTGCCAGCAGTAGGGGGACTGCTGGAAACACCATATATTTT.

This clonotype appeared once. This sequence joins TRBV10-3 and TRBJ2-3; TRBD2 might be the D (7 bases). The CDR3 length is 17 residues. V was cut by 2 bases and J by 5 bases, with 20 bases left in between. The germline V gene has CDR1 ENHRY and CDR2 SYGVKD. CDR3 sequence reads: CAISEIQAGTRGDTQYF. The CDR3 DNA sequence: TGTGCCATCAGTGAGATCCAAGCGGGAACCAGGGGAGATACGCAGTATTTT.

This clonotype came up a few times. V and J are TRBV5-1 and TRBJ1-5; unclear D gene. The CDR3 is made up of 13 amino acids. Germline CDR1 and CDR2: SGHRS and YFSETQ. Trimming pared 0 bases from V and 5 bases from J, leaving 6 bases between. DNA of the CDR3: TGCGCCAGCAGCTTGGACGGATATCAGCCCCAGCATTTT. It codes for CASSLDGYQPQHF.

This clonotype has a handful of counts. The chain carries TRBV29-1 and TRBJ2-1; the match to TRBD2 covers 16 bases. CDR1 SQVTM and CDR2 ANQGSEA come from the germline V gene. The CDR3 length is 22 residues. After removal of 0 bases from V and 4 bases from J, the junction contained 18 bases not matched to a gene. This CDR3 is CSVEDRGRDREGLAGGYNEQFF. The CDR3 DNA follows: TGCAGCGTTGAAGATCGGGGGAGGGACAGGGAGGGACTAGCGGGAGGGTACAATGAGCAGTTCTTC.

About this clonotype itself: A much larger clone lies a single base off, so this may be a read error. The gene calls are TRBV9 and TRBJ2-7; D not certain. This CDR3 has 12 amino acids. Germline-derived CDR1 and CDR2 are SGDLS and YYNGEE. The CDR3 reads CASTVVDYEQYF. DNA for the CDR3: TGTGCCAGCACCGTAGTCGACTACGAGCAGTACTTC. Full variable domain (remainder filled in from reference TRBV9 and TRBJ2-7): DSGVTQTPKHLITATGQRVTLRCSPRSGDLSVYWYQQSLDQGLQFLIQYYNGEERAKGNILERFSAQQFPDLHSELNLSSLELGDSALYFCASTVVDYEQYFGPGTRLTVT.

The gene calls are TRBV24-1 and TRBJ2-5, with no clear D. This CDR3 comprises 17 residues. With 3 bases removed from V and 5 bases from J, the gap between germline ends came to 21 bases. Looked up from germline, CDR1 is KGHDR and CDR2 is SFDVKD. CDR3 amino acids: CATSDLPGSKTQETQYF. The CDR3 coding sequence is TGTGCCACCAGTGATCTACCCGGGTCCAAAACACAGGAGACCCAGTACTTC.

Many counts were recorded for this clonotype. The V call is TRBV27, the J call TRBJ2-3; no clear D. The V gene's germline CDR1 is MNHEY and CDR2 SMNVEV (reference sequence). The CDR3 contains 16 residues. The V end lost 7 bases, the J end lost 0 bases, and 17 bases lay between the germline ends. In nucleotides, the CDR3 is TGTGCCAGCACCCTTTATGGGCCGACTAGCACAGATACGCAGTATTTT. This sequence encodes CASTLYGPTSTDTQYF.

The table lists this clonotype with many counts. This chain joins TRBV30 and TRBJ1-5, with D tentatively TRBD1 (5 bases). The germline V gene encodes CDR1 GTSNPN and CDR2 SVGIG (reference sequence). The CDR3 totals 12 residues. The V and J ends lost 8 bases and 5 bases respectively, with 13 bases between them. CDR3 protein: CASDSTDQPQHF. CDR3 nucleotide sequence: TGTGCCAGTGACAGCACCGATCAGCCCCAGCATTTT.

The chain combines TRBV7-8 with TRBJ1-4; D remains unclear. Germline values: CDR1 SGHVS, CDR2 FQNEAQ. CDR3 length: 15 residues. V was cut by 0 bases and J by 1 base, with 6 bases left in between. The CDR3: CASSLARITNEKLFF. In DNA, the CDR3 is TGTGCCAGCAGCTTAGCGCGAATAACTAATGAAAAACTGTTTTTT. The full variable domain, completed using reference TRBV7-8 and TRBJ1-4, is GAGVSQSPRYKVAKRGQDVALRCDPISGHVSLFWYQQALGQGPEFLTYFQNEAQLDKSGLPSDRFFAERPEGSVSTLKIQRTQQEDSAVYLCASSLARITNEKLFFGSGTQLSVL.

The V gene is TRBV20-1, the J gene TRBJ2-5; 9 positions match TRBD2. V trimming: 0 bases; J trimming: 1 base; junction bases outside the gene matches: 6. CDR1 DFQATT and CDR2 SNEGSKA come from the germline V gene (reference sequence). This CDR3 is built from 16 residues. The CDR3 here is CSARDVAGDPQETQYF. CDR3 bases: TGCAGTGCTAGAGATGTAGCGGGAGACCCCCAAGAGACCCAGTACTTC.

The table lists this clonotype with many counts. The genes are TRBV7-2 and TRBJ1-3; no clear D. V shed 2 bases and J shed 0 bases, with 8 bases lying between them. Germline V gene sequence: CDR1 SGHTA, CDR2 FQGNSA. CDR3 length equals 15 residues. Here the CDR3 reads CASSLTASSGNTIYF. DNA of the CDR3: TGTGCCAGCAGCTTAACCGCAAGCTCTGGAAACACCATATATTTT.

In its sample, this clonotype was seen many times. The CDR3 DNA is TGTGCCAGCACTCTAGCGGGAGGCACAGATACGCAGTATTTT. Protein sequence: CASTLAGGTDTQYF. The chain uses TRBV2 and TRBJ2-3; 10 positions agree with TRBD2. This CDR3 has 14 residues. Trimming took 7 bases from V and 1 from J; bases not matched to a gene: 2. CDR1 SNHLY and CDR2 FYNNEI come from the germline V gene.

Ten or more counts support this clonotype. This sequence joins TRBV7-2 and TRBJ2-7; D uncertain. V was clipped by 4 bases and J by 11 bases, with 18 bases between them. Germline values: CDR1 SGHTA, CDR2 FQGNSA. The CDR3 runs to 13 residues. The CDR3 nucleotides read TGTGCCAGCAGCTCTACCTCGGGTCTCGTAGAGTACTTC. It yields the protein CASSSTSGLVEYF. Complete variable domain (other parts from reference TRBV7-2 and TRBJ2-7): GAGVSQSPSNKVTEKGKDVELRCDPISGHTALYWYRQSLGQGLEFLIYFQGNSAPDKSGLPSDRFSAERTGGSVSTLTIQRTQQEDSAVYLCASSSTSGLVEYFGPGTRLTVT.

This clonotype was seen once. Mismatch with germline at one junction end may stem from a read error. J is TRBJ2-3 and V is TRBV20-1, with TRBD2 matching over 8 bases. The germline V gene encodes CDR1 DFQATT and CDR2 SNEGSKA (reference sequence). The CDR3 loop spans 17 amino acids. The CDR3 DNA reads as TGCTGTGCTAGAGACCGACCGCGGCGGGAGGGCACAGATACGCAGTATTTT. This gives the protein CCARDRPRREGTDTQYF.

This clonotype was counted ten times or more. The V and J genes are TRBV6-2 or TRBV6-3 and TRBJ2-5; D is ambiguous. The V gene lost 7 bases and the J gene lost 2 bases, with 17 bases spanning the gap. The CDR3 has 15 amino acids. Germline V gives CDR1 MNHEY, CDR2 SVGEGT. The DNA for the CDR3 is TGTGCCAGCAACAATGGCAGGTATTCTCAAGAGACCCAGTACTTC. Its protein product is CASNNGRYSQETQYF.

This chain connects TRBV3-1 to TRBJ2-1; tentatively, D is TRBD1 or TRBD2 (5 bases each). The CDR3 consists of 18 residues. V gave up 0 bases and J gave up 0 bases, with 15 bases separating them. Germline V lookup: CDR1 LGHDT, CDR2 YNNKEL (reference sequence). The CDR3 sequence is CASSQDLVGPSSYNEQFF. CDR3 DNA sequence: TGTGCCAGCAGCCAAGATTTAGTGGGACCTAGCTCCTACAATGAGCAGTTCTTC.

Many counts were recorded for this clonotype. The V call is TRBV9, the J call TRBJ2-3; D ambiguous. Per the germline V gene, CDR1 is SGDLS and CDR2 is YYNGEE. The CDR3 has 12 residues. V lost 5 bases to trimming and J lost 4 bases, with 8 bases between them. The CDR3 reads CASRDGADTQYF. The CDR3 DNA follows: TGTGCCAGCAGGGACGGAGCAGATACGCAGTATTTT.

Notes on this clonotype: Being one base from a much bigger clone, this may be a read error. The chain links TRBV5-1 to TRBJ2-7; D gene ambiguous. V lost 1 base and J lost 4, with 15 bases in between. The CDR3 has 15 amino acids. Germline V gene data show CDR1 as SGHRS and CDR2 as YFSETQ. The CDR3 nucleotides read TGCGCCAGCAGCTTGACCATAGGTTCAAGATACGAGCAGTACTTC. It specifies CASSLTIGSRYEQYF. Drawing the rest from reference TRBV5-1 and TRBJ2-7, the complete variable domain is KAGVTQTPRYLIKTRGQQVTLSCSPISGHRSVSWYQQTPGQGLQFLFEYFSETQRNKGNFPGRFSGRQFSNSRSEMNVSTLELGDSALYLCASSLTIGSRYEQYFGPGTRLTVT.

This clonotype was picked up a small number of times. The chain employs TRBV20-1 and TRBJ2-5; a possible D gene is TRBD1 (5 bases). The germline V gene encodes CDR1 DFQATT and CDR2 SNEGSKA (reference sequence). Trimming took 5 bases from V and 3 from J, leaving 13 bases between them. This CDR3 region has 13 residues. In DNA, the CDR3 is TGCAGTGCTCTTGCGACAGCTAAAGAGACCCAGTACTTC. It codes for CSALATAKETQYF.

This clonotype was picked up a small number of times. The CDR3 sequence is CASSDRTNTEAFF. CDR3 DNA sequence: TGTGCCAGCAGTGACAGGACGAACACTGAAGCTTTCTTT. The V and J genes are TRBV6-1 and TRBJ1-1; D is uncertain. Germline assignment: CDR1 MNHNS and CDR2 SASEGT. V lost 3 bases to trimming and J lost 1 base, with 6 bases between them. This CDR3 has 13 residues.

This clonotype has just a few counts. This chain uses TRBV6-6 with TRBJ2-7; D not certain. Trimming shortened V by 1 base and J by 5 bases, and 9 bases separated the two germline ends. The CDR3 loop spans 13 amino acids. Germline V gene lookup returns CDR1 MNHNY and CDR2 SVGAGI (reference sequence). CDR3 amino acids: CASSYFRHDEQYF. The CDR3 DNA follows: TGTGCCAGCAGTTACTTTAGGCACGACGAGCAGTACTTC.

The chain has TRBV20-1 and TRBJ2-5, with a possible D match to TRBD2 (5 bases). Germline CDR1 is DFQATT and CDR2 is SNEGSKA (reference sequence). This CDR3 comprises 13 residues. CDR3 in amino acids: CSATSSAQETQYF. CDR3 in DNA: TGCAGCGCAACTAGTTCCGCCCAAGAGACCCAGTACTTC.